In this sample, the clone carrying this T cell receptor (beta chain) turned up a few times. Its antigen is undetermined. The data are from a study of CD8+ T cells in alopecia areata. Study conclusions and caveats: Scalp sample sequencing also detects resident alphabeta T cells of normal skin. In scalp and blood, many expanded lesional clones persisted during tofacitinib.

It was cDNA, reverse transcribed from extracted RNA, that served as the sequencing template. Profiled with immunoSEQ multiplex PCR; TCRdb holds only in-frame clones, not every one. The sample carries 200,000 or so clones, over 45% recorded once. Treatment specified: oral pan-JAK inhibitor, 5-10 mg twice daily. Peripheral blood, together with lesional scalp punch biopsies, was collected from alopecia areata patients. A FACSAria was used to sort CD4+ and CD8+ T cells. These cells came from PBMCs. Germline-derived CDR1 and CDR2 are SGHDT and YYEEEE. The CDR3 loop spans 13 amino acids. V shed 4 bases and J shed 4 bases, with 10 bases lying between them.

This TCR derives from a human donor with alopecia areata. The sample in question was CD4+ T cells sorted from blood, obtained at week 24, from a patient treated with tofacitinib. The chain has TRBV5-6 and TRBJ2-3, with D hard to call. The CDR3 DNA reads TGTGCCAGCAGCGATACAAGGGCAGATACGCAGTATTTT. Its translation is CASSDTRADTQYF.